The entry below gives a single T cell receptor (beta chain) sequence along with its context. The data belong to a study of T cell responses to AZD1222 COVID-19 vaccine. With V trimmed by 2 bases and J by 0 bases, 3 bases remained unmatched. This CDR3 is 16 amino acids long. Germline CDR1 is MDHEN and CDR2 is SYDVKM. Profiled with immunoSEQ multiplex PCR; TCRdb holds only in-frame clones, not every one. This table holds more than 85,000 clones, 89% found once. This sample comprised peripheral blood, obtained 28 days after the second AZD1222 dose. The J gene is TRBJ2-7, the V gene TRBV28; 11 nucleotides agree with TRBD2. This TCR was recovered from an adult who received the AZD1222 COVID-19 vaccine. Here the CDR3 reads CASSLGTSGSSYEQYF. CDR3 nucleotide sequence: TGTGCCAGCAGTTTAGGGACTAGCGGTAGCTCCTACGAGCAGTACTTC.